This T cell receptor (beta chain) was observed in a study of shared clonotypes between healthy human individuals. The protocol was immunoSEQ multiplex PCR, while the TCRdb copy is restricted to in-frame clones and leaves out a portion. The table has over a million clones, around 95% seen once. V was trimmed by 1 base and J by 9 bases, leaving 7 bases between them. There are 11 residues in the CDR3. Germline CDR1 reads SGHTS; CDR2 reads YDEGEE. Sequencing used naive CD4+ T cells sorted from blood. The subset: CD45RA+ positively selected. This clonotype was sampled from a man aged 25-40 years in good health. The chain couples TRBV5-8 to TRBJ2-5; no clear D gene. Here the CDR3 DNA reads TGTGCCAGCAGCTTGATGTATCCCCAGTACTTC. Its translation is CASSLMYPQYF.